This is a list of T cell receptor beta chains from one sample in a study of shared clonotypes between healthy human individuals. Only in-frame clones appear in the TCRdb table, and some are missing; sequencing was by immunoSEQ multiplex PCR. The sample yields 2 million or so clones, about 95% seen once. The sample was naive CD8+ T cells sorted from blood. The receptors were sampled from a man between 18 and 35 years old in good health. CDR3s include the opening cysteine and the closing phenylalanine or tryptophan. The D gene is left open where the match is weak. A clone size is listed for some rows: how often the clone was seen (once, few, many), or a class if it is expanded.

CASSQQGYNAVGGSPLHF | TGCGCCAGCAGCCAACAAGGGTATAACGCCGTCGGGGGATCACCCCTCCACTTT | TRBV4-1 | 18 | NA | NA | TRBJ1-6
CASSLPDRVEQYF | TGTGCCAGCAGTTTACCGGACAGGGTCGAGCAGTACTTC | TRBV27 | 13 | TRBD1 | NA | TRBJ2-7
CASRAANSPLHF | TGTGCCTCCCGGGCGGCCAATTCACCCCTCCACTTT | TRBV7-9 | 12 | NA | NA | TRBJ1-6
CASSIEGTEQETQYF | TGTGCCAGCAGCATAGAGGGAACGGAGCAAGAGACCCAGTACTTC | TRBV13 | 15 | NA | NA | TRBJ2-5
CASSQEGLSNEKLFF | TGCGCCAGCAGCCAAGAAGGGCTCTCTAATGAAAAACTGTTTTTT | TRBV4-1 | 15 | NA | NA | TRBJ1-4
CASSLSGVEQYF | TGCGCCAGCAGCCTCTCAGGAGTCGAGCAGTACTTC | TRBV5-1 | 12 | NA | NA | TRBJ2-7
CASGATDTQYF | TGTGCCAGCGGGGCCACAGATACGCAGTATTTT | TRBV5-4 | 11 | NA | NA | TRBJ2-3
CASSRDRDPREKLFF | TGTGCCAGCAGCAGAGACCGGGACCCAAGGGAAAAACTGTTTTTT | TRBV6-1 | 15 | NA | NA | TRBJ1-4
CASSADSYEQYF | TGTGCCAGCAGCGCTGACTCCTACGAGCAGTACTTC | TRBV11-2 | 12 | NA | NA | TRBJ2-7
CASSLRTSHEQYF | TGCGCCAGCAGCTTGCGGACATCTCACGAGCAGTACTTC | TRBV5-1 | 13 | NA | once | TRBJ2-7
CASSDFGSGLPYEQYF | TGTGCCAGCAGCGATTTTGGCTCGGGACTACCCTACGAGCAGTACTTC | TRBV5-4 | 16 | TRBD2 | NA | TRBJ2-7
CASSVFGDPYNEQFF | TGTGCCAGCAGCGTATTTGGGGACCCCTACAATGAGCAGTTCTTC | TRBV9 | 15 | NA | NA | TRBJ2-1
CASSYGVDTFF | TGTGCCAGCAGTTACGGGGTGGATACTTTCTTT | TRBV6-5 | 11 | NA | NA | TRBJ1-1
CASSPGGVTNEKLFF | TGTGCCAGCAGTCCTGGGGGCGTTACTAATGAAAAACTGTTTTTT | TRBV2 | 15 | NA | once | TRBJ1-4
CASSYGTPTGELFF | TGTGCCAGCAGTTATGGGACTCCGACCGGGGAGCTGTTTTTT | TRBV6-5 | 14 | NA | once | TRBJ2-2
CASSQLQSYQETQYF | TGTGCCAGCAGCCAACTCCAGTCGTACCAAGAGACCCAGTACTTC | TRBV14 | 15 | NA | NA | TRBJ2-5
CASSDGLYNEQFF | TGCGCCAGCAGCGACGGACTTTACAATGAGCAGTTCTTC | TRBV4-1 | 13 | NA | NA | TRBJ2-1
CASSPDVQDATNEKLFF | TGTGCCAGCTCACCCGACGTACAGGACGCAACTAATGAAAAACTGTTTTTT | TRBV18 | 17 | NA | NA | TRBJ1-4
CASSFGTGNEQFF | TGTGCCAGCAGCTTCGGGACAGGGAATGAGCAGTTCTTC | TRBV5-6 | 13 | TRBD1 | NA | TRBJ2-1
CASSLEWDRSYEQYF | TGTGCCAGCAGCTTGGAATGGGACAGGTCCTACGAGCAGTACTTC | TRBV5-5 | 15 | TRBD1 | NA | TRBJ2-7
CASSQSSGNGNSPLHF | TGCGCCAGCAGCCAATCCTCAGGGAACGGTAATTCACCCCTCCACTTT | TRBV4-1 | 16 | NA | NA | TRBJ1-6
CASSQDTLAGNEQFF | TGCGCCAGCAGCCAAGACACACTAGCGGGCAATGAGCAGTTCTTC | TRBV4-3 | 15 | TRBD2 | NA | TRBJ2-1
CATSPEWEGPYEQYF | TGTGCCACCAGCCCCGAGTGGGAGGGTCCCTACGAGCAGTACTTC | TRBV15 | 15 | TRBD2 | NA | TRBJ2-7
CASSLGQGAVYGYTF | TGTGCCAGCAGTTTGGGACAGGGAGCGGTCTATGGCTACACCTTC | TRBV6-5 | 15 | TRBD1 | NA | TRBJ1-2
CASLPGEYNEQFF | TGTGCCAGTCTCCCGGGAGAATACAATGAGCAGTTCTTC | TRBV25-1 | 13 | NA | NA | TRBJ2-1
CAWSGPGTGELFF | TGTGCCTGGAGTGGACCTGGCACCGGGGAGCTGTTTTTT | TRBV30 | 13 | NA | NA | TRBJ2-2
CASYTPGLETQYF | TGTGCCAGCTATACCCCGGGACTAGAGACCCAGTACTTC | TRBV6-5 | 13 | NA | NA | TRBJ2-5
CASINSYEQYF | TGTGCCAGCATAAACAGCTACGAGCAGTACTTC | TRBV2 | 11 | NA | once | TRBJ2-7
CASSLRGLIKNIQYF | TGTGCCAGCAGCTTACGGGGGTTGATCAAAAACATTCAGTACTTC | TRBV5-8 | 15 | NA | few | TRBJ2-4
CASSLSPAGESYEQYF | TGTGCCAGCAGCCTAAGCCCCGCGGGAGAATCCTACGAGCAGTACTTC | TRBV13 | 16 | TRBD2 | NA | TRBJ2-7
CSVVPSGSYEQYF | TGCAGCGTTGTGCCTAGCGGCTCCTACGAGCAGTACTTC | TRBV29-1 | 13 | TRBD2 | NA | TRBJ2-7
CASGSTGELFF | TGTGCCAGCGGAAGCACCGGGGAGCTGTTTTTT | TRBV27 | 11 | NA | NA | TRBJ2-2
CASSPGTSGLTDTQYF | TGTGCCAGCAGTCCCGGGACTAGCGGGCTGACAGATACGCAGTATTTT | TRBV27 | 16 | TRBD2 | NA | TRBJ2-3
CASSVGVGGTYEQYF | TGTGCCAGCAGTGTCGGCGTGGGAGGGACCTACGAGCAGTACTTC | TRBV27 | 15 | TRBD2 | NA | TRBJ2-7
CASSLSPDSYEQYF | TGTGCCAGCAGCTTGTCTCCAGATTCCTACGAGCAGTACTTC | TRBV5-4 | 14 | NA | NA | TRBJ2-7
CASRQDSTEAFF | TGTGCCAGCAGACAGGACAGCACTGAAGCTTTCTTT | TRBV6-5 | 12 | NA | NA | TRBJ1-1
CASSVAQGALTDTQYF | TGTGCCAGCAGCGTAGCCCAGGGGGCCCTCACAGATACGCAGTATTTT | TRBV9 | 16 | TRBD1 | NA | TRBJ2-3
CASSQGLHNEQFF | TGTGCCAGCAGCCAGGGCCTACACAATGAGCAGTTCTTC | TRBV7-9 | 13 | NA | NA | TRBJ2-1
CASSSGLWETQYF | TGTGCCAGCAGTTCTGGATTATGGGAGACCCAGTACTTC | TRBV27 | 13 | NA | NA | TRBJ2-5
CASSLRGQGNYEQYF | TGTGCCAGCAGTTTAAGGGGACAGGGAAACTACGAGCAGTACTTC | TRBV27 | 15 | TRBD1 | NA | TRBJ2-7
CASSEAGGLTYEQYF | TGCGCCAGCAGTGAAGCAGGCGGGCTCACCTACGAGCAGTACTTC | TRBV6-1 | 15 | NA | NA | TRBJ2-7
CASSVGVGNQPQHF | TGTGCCAGCAGCGTAGGGGTCGGAAATCAGCCCCAGCATTTT | TRBV9 | 14 | NA | NA | TRBJ1-5
CASSFYGDTQYF | TGTGCCAGCAGCTTCTACGGGGATACGCAGTATTTT | TRBV5-6 | 12 | NA | NA | TRBJ2-3
CASSEGGGTYEQYF | TGTGCCAGCAGTGAAGGGGGAGGGACCTACGAGCAGTACTTC | TRBV2 | 14 | TRBD2 | NA | TRBJ2-7
CAKERENTGELFF | TGTGCCAAAGAGCGGGAGAACACCGGGGAGCTGTTTTTT | TRBV2 | 13 | TRBD2 | NA | TRBJ2-2
CASSIEGGYEQYF | TGTGCCAGTAGTATAGAGGGGGGCTACGAGCAGTACTTC | TRBV19 | 13 | NA | NA | TRBJ2-7
CSVEDRDSNQPQHF | TGCAGCGTTGAAGACCGGGACAGCAATCAGCCCCAGCATTTT | TRBV29-1 | 14 | NA | NA | TRBJ1-5
CASSLLARGGRDTQYF | TGTGCCAGCAGTTTATTAGCTCGGGGGGGCCGAGATACGCAGTATTTT | TRBV27 | 16 | TRBD2 | NA | TRBJ2-3
CAISDLAGPNEKLFF | TGTGCCATCAGTGATTTGGCAGGGCCTAATGAAAAACTGTTTTTT | TRBV10-3 | 15 | NA | NA | TRBJ1-4
CSVDRVNSYEQYF | TGCAGCGTGGACAGGGTTAACTCCTACGAGCAGTACTTC | TRBV29-1 | 13 | TRBD1 | NA | TRBJ2-7
CASSDSAAYEQYF | TGTGCCAGCAGTGATTCGGCTGCCTACGAGCAGTACTTC | TRBV25-1 | 13 | NA | NA | TRBJ2-7
CASSQRLQETQYF | TGTGCCAGCAGCCAGAGATTGCAAGAGACCCAGTACTTC | TRBV7-9 | 13 | NA | NA | TRBJ2-5
CASSYGGQGYEQYF | TGTGCCAGCAGTTACGGGGGACAGGGATACGAGCAGTACTTC | TRBV6-5 | 14 | TRBD1 | NA | TRBJ2-7
CAGDPGTYNEQFF | TGTGCCGGGGACCCGGGGACCTACAATGAGCAGTTCTTC | TRBV30 | 13 | NA | NA | TRBJ2-1
CASREIGGSGTDTQYF | TGTGCCAGCAGAGAAATAGGAGGATCGGGCACAGATACGCAGTATTTT | TRBV11-2 | 16 | NA | NA | TRBJ2-3
CATDRVGTYGYTF | TGTGCTACCGACAGGGTAGGGACCTATGGCTACACCTTC | TRBV7-7 | 13 | TRBD1 | NA | TRBJ1-2
CASSLLDTWSSYNSPLHF | TGTGCCAGCAGTTTATTGGACACCTGGAGCTCCTATAATTCACCCCTCCACTTT | TRBV28 | 18 | NA | once | TRBJ1-6